This TCR beta chain was sequenced in a study of technical replicates of blood from a handful of donors. The CDR3 loop spans 14 amino acids. V gave up 4 bases and J gave up 6 bases; unmatched junction bases: 6. CDR1 is LNHDA and CDR2 is SQIVND in the germline V gene (reference sequence). Sequencing was performed with immunoSEQ multiplex PCR; in TCRdb, only in-frame clones are kept and a portion is missing. The sample has under 100,000 clones, roughly 93% seen once; the top ten hold more than 0.2%. This clonotype was sampled from a human donor in good health. Sequencing input: T cells isolated from PBMCs. This sequence joins TRBV19 and TRBJ2-3; 8 bases are shared with TRBD2. CDR3 sequence (DNA): TGTGCCAGTAGTACAGGGACTAGTTCCGATACGCAGTATTTT. This sequence encodes CASSTGTSSDTQYF.